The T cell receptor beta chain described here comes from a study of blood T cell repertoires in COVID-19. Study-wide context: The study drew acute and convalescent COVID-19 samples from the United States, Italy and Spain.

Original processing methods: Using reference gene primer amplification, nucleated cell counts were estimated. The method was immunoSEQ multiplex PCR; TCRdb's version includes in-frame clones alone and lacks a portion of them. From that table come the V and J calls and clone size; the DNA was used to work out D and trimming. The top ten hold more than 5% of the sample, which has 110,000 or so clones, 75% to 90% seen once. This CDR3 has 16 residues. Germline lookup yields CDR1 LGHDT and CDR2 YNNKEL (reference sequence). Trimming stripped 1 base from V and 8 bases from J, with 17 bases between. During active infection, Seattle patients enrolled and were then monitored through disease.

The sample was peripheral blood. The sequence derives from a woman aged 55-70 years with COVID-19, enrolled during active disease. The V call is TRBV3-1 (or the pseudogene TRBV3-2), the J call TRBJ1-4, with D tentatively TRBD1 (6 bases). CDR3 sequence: CASSQVFRGAGEKLFF. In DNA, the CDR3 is TGTGCCAGCAGCCAAGTCTTTCGGGGGGCTGGGGAAAAACTGTTTTTT.